This TCR beta chain was observed in a study of blood T cells in healthy people across ages. Study information: Capture via template switching afforded approximately one barcoded beta molecule per two T cells. Overall study findings and caveats: Versus aged donors, long-lived donors had higher diversity and more naive CD4+ cells.

For every donor, a draw yielded 8.5 to 10 milliliters of peripheral blood. V shed 4 bases, J shed 2 bases, and the junction held 8 bases outside the gene matches. This CDR3 region has 17 residues. CDR1 and CDR2 (germline): SGHTA, FQGNSA. Note on this clonotype: Its antigen is unidentified.

Alongside a J-beta primer mix, a sample-barcoded 5' primer served in a second PCR lasting about 6 to 11 cycles. Each cDNA molecule was tagged by a template-switch adaptor with 12 random nucleotides. One entry per CDR3 protein, called by TCRdb with MiXCR from the 5' RACE reads. The sample records 1.5 million to 2 million distinct CDR3 sequences, about two fifths being singletons. The J gene is TRBJ2-5, the V gene TRBV7-2, with 12 nucleotides matching TRBD2. The sequenced material came from blood. The receptor was derived from a human donor in good health. The CDR3, as DNA: TGTGCCAGCAGCTCTAGGAGACTAGCGGGAGAGCAAGAGACCCAGTACTTC. Protein product: CASSSRRLAGEQETQYF.